The clone carrying this T cell receptor beta chain was recorded at least ten times. A read error may account for a junction end that differs from germline. This entry belongs to a study of regulatory T cells in long-lasting Graves disease. Both iRepertoire HTBI primers and Arm-PCR of CDR3 regions were used to build the TCR beta libraries. In the authors' workflow: The samples yielded 62 TRBV and roughly 13 TRBJ segments. Each CDR3 protein is one row after TCRdb ran MiXCR on the multiplex PCR reads. The V and J calls shown here were made by TCRdb, not taken from the authors' results. Of roughly 500,000 distinct CDR3 sequences listed, about 14% are singletons. This CDR3 contains 15 residues. Time point in this sample: newly diagnosed GD, antithyroid drugs for less than 3 months. The TCR library was made from RNA that had been extracted from PBMCs in TRIzol. These same records also appear under a second study, on T cells in Graves' hyperthyroidism and ophthalmopathy.

The clonotype originates from a young man with Graves disease. This sequence joins TRBV12-3 or TRBV12-4 and TRBJ2-1; 10 bases map to TRBD2. The input for sequencing was peripheral blood mononuclear cells (PBMCs), taken at new diagnosis, from a patient treated with antithyroid drugs. Here the CDR3 DNA reads TGTGCCAGCAGTTTATGGCTAGCGGGAGTCAATGAGCAATTCTTC. Translation: CASSLWLAGVNEQFF.